The clone carrying this T cell receptor (beta chain) was counted between two and nine times. Its antigen is still unknown. The data were obtained in a study of T cells after yellow fever vaccination. General study points: A large majority of primary-vaccination clones showed up again after the booster (around 95% CD4, 75% to 90% CD8).

UMIs and a universal primer site were added when TCR cDNA was made by 5'RACE template switching. In TCRdb, the 5' RACE reads were re-called with MiXCR into one record per CDR3 protein. The sample lists 68,000 or so distinct CDR3 sequences; over 6.5% were seen once. The CDR3 is 15 residues long. The germline V and J ends were trimmed by 1 base and 5 bases, with 12 bases remaining between them. Germline lookup yields CDR1 SEHNR and CDR2 FQNEAQ (reference sequence). The sequence was obtained from a man between 18 and 29 years old who received the YFV17D yellow fever vaccine. Specimen: CD8+ T cells sorted from PBMCs, collected around 45 days after the first yellow fever vaccination. This chain joins TRBV7-9 and TRBJ1-5; tentatively, D is TRBD1 (6 bases). Written as DNA, the CDR3 is TGTGCCAGCAGCTTAGTCGGGACATTGGATCAGCCCCAGCATTTT. This sequence encodes CASSLVGTLDQPQHF.